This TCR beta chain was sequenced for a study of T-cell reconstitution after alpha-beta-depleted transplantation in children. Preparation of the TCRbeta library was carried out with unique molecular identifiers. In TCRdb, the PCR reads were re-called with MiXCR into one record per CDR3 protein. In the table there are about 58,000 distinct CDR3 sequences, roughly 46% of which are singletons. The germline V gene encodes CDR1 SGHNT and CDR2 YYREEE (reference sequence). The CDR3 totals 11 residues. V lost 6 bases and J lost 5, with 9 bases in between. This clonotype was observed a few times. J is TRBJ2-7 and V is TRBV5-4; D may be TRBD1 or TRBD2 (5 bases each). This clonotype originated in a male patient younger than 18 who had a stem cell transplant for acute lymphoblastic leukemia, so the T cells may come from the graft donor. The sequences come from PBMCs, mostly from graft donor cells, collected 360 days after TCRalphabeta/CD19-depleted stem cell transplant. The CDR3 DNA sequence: TGTGCCAGCACCTCGGGGCACGAGCAGTACTTC. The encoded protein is CASTSGHEQYF.